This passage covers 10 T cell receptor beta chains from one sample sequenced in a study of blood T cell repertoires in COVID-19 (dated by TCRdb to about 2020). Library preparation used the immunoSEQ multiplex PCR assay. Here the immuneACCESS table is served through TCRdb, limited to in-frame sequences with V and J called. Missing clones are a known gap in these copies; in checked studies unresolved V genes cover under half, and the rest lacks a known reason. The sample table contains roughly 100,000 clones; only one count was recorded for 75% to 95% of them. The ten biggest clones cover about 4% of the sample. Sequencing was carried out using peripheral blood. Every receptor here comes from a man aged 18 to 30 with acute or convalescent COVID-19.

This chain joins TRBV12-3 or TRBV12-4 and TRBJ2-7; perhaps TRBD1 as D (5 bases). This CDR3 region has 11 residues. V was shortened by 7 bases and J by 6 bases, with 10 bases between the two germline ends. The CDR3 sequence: CASTLRGEQYF. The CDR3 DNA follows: TGTGCCAGCACCCTAAGGGGCGAGCAGTACTTC.

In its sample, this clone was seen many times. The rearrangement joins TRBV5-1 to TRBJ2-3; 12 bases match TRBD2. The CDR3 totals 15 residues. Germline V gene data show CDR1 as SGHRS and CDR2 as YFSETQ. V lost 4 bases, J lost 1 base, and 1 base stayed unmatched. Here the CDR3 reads CASSRTSGGTDTQYF. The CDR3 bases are TGCGCCAGCAGCCGGACTAGCGGGGGCACAGATACGCAGTATTTT.

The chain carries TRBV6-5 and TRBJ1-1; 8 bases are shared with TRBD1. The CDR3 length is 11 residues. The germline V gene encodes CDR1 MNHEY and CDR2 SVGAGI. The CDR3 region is CTGGGNTEAFF. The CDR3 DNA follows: TGTACAGGGGGGGGGAACACTGAAGCTTTCTTT.

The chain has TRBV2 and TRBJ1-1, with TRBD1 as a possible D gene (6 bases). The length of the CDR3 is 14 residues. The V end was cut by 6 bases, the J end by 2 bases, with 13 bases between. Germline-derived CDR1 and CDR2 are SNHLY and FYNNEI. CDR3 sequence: CASRVDRHNTEAFF. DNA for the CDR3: TGTGCCAGCAGGGTTGACAGGCATAACACTGAAGCTTTCTTT.

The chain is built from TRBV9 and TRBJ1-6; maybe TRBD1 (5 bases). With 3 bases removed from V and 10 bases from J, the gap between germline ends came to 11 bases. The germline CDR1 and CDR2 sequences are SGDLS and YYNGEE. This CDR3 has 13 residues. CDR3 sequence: CASSERGSSPLHF. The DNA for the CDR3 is TGTGCCAGCAGCGAGCGGGGGTCCTCACCCCTCCACTTT.

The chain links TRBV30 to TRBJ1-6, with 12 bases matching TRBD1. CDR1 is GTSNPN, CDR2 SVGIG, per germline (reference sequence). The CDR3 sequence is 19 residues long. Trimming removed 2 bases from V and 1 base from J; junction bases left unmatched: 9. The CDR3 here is CAWSRTGQGAGSYNSPLHF. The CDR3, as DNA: TGTGCCTGGAGTCGTACGGGACAGGGGGCAGGGTCCTATAATTCACCCCTCCACTTT. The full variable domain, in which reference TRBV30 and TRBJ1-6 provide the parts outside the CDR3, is SQTIHQWPATLVQPVGSPLSLECTVEGTSNPNLYWYRQAAGRGLQLLFYSVGIGQISSEVPQNLSASRPQDRQFILSSKKLLLSDSGFYLCAWSRTGQGAGSYNSPLHFGNGTRLTVT.

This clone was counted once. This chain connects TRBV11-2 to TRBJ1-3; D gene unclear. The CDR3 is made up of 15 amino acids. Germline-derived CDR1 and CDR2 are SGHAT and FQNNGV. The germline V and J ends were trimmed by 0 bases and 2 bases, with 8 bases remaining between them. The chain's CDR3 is CASSLEWGAGNTIYF. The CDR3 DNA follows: TGTGCCAGCAGCTTAGAATGGGGAGCTGGAAACACCATATATTTT.

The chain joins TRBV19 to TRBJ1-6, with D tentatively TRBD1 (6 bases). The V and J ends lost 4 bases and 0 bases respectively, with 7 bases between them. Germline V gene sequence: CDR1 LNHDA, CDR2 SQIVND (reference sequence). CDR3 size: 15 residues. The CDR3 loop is CASSRGGSYNSPLHF. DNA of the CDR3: TGTGCCAGTAGTAGAGGGGGCTCCTATAATTCACCCCTCCACTTT.

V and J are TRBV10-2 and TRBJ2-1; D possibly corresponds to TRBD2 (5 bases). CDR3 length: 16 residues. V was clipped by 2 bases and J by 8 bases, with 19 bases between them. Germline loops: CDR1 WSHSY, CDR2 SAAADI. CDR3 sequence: CASSETRLSRGDEQFF. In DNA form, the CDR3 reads TGCGCCAGCAGTGAGACTAGGCTAAGCCGCGGCGATGAGCAGTTCTTC.

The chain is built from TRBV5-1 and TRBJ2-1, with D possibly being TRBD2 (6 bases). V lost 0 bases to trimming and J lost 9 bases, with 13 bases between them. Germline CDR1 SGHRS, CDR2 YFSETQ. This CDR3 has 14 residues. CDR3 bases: TGCGCCAGCAGCTTGGAGCAAAGGGGAGGTGAGCAGTTCTTC. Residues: CASSLEQRGGEQFF.